Listed here are 19 T cell receptor beta chains from one sample, sequenced in a study of cytomegalovirus exposure and HLA in healthy donors. The study ran its PCR with 60 Vbeta and 13 Jbeta primers. TCRdb's copy holds only in-frame clones and misses some; the assay was immunoSEQ multiplex PCR. The sample includes some 190,000 clones, about three quarters of them seen just once. Input material: PBMCs. Receptors were obtained from a woman aged 25-40 years in good health and CMV-seropositive.

The J gene is TRBJ2-1, the V gene TRBV4-3; TRBD2 matches at 10 bases. The CDR3 length is 19 residues. The trim removed 0 bases at V and 2 bases at J, leaving 10 bases unmatched. From germline, CDR1 is LGHNA and CDR2 YSLEER. The CDR3 nucleotides are TGCGCCAGCAGCCAAGAGGTCGCTAGCGGGAGAAAGGCCTACAATGAGCAGTTCTTC. Its protein is CASSQEVASGRKAYNEQFF.

The chain is built from TRBV5-1 and TRBJ2-7; 7 nucleotides agree with TRBD2. The CDR3 has 16 amino acids. From germline, CDR1 is SGHRS and CDR2 YFSETQ. Trimming removed 4 bases from V and 1 base from J; junction bases left unmatched: 11. CDR3 DNA sequence: TGCGCCAGCAGCCCTGGGGCGGGGGACGGGTCCTACGAGCAGTACTTC. Protein: CASSPGAGDGSYEQYF.

This clone was recorded once. The chain joins TRBV2 to TRBJ2-3; maybe TRBD2 (7 bases). Trimming removed 6 bases at V and 3 bases at J, with 13 bases between. Germline lookup yields CDR1 SNHLY and CDR2 FYNNEI. The CDR3 covers 14 residues. The CDR3, as DNA: TGTGCCAGCAGCCTACAGGGAGGGACAGATACGCAGTATTTT. Translation: CASSLQGGTDTQYF.

The V gene is TRBV27, the J gene TRBJ1-2, with 8 bases fitting TRBD1. J was trimmed by 5 bases and V by 1 base; bases with no gene match: 3. Germline CDR1 and CDR2: MNHEY and SMNVEV (reference sequence). The CDR3 is 14 residues long. Here the CDR3 reads CASSLYRTGYGYTF. The CDR3 nucleotides are TGTGCCAGCAGTTTATACAGGACAGGGTATGGCTACACCTTC.

The chain carries TRBV29-1 and TRBJ1-1; a weak D match, TRBD1 (6 bases). V was trimmed by 7 bases and J by 4 bases, leaving 19 bases between them. CDR3 size: 14 residues. The germline V gene encodes CDR1 SQVTM and CDR2 ANQGSEA. The CDR3 DNA sequence: TGCAGCGGCCTACGGGGGGCGAGACCCACTGAAGCTTTCTTT. Its protein is CSGLRGARPTEAFF.

In this sample, this clone turned up a few times. Other nucleotide sequences in the sample specify the same CDR3. The rearrangement links TRBV7-2 to TRBJ1-1, with a tentative D call TRBD1 (5 bases). Trimming removed 0 bases from V and 10 bases from J, with 15 bases in between. The CDR3 has 14 amino acids. Germline V gene data show CDR1 as SGHTA and CDR2 as FQGNSA. The CDR3 nucleotides read TGTGCCAGCAGCTTAGCGTCAGGGCAGAGTGTAGCTTTCTTT. The encoded protein is CASSLASGQSVAFF.

The chain joins TRBV28 to TRBJ2-7; D might be TRBD1 (5 bases). V dropped 3 bases and J dropped 10 bases, with 16 bases sitting between them. Germline-derived CDR1 and CDR2 are MDHEN and SYDVKM. There are 13 residues in the CDR3. In DNA form, the CDR3 reads TGTGCCAGCAGTTTGTCAGGGATCGCCAAACAGTACTTC. It specifies CASSLSGIAKQYF.

Details on this clone: Other DNA sequences in this specimen translate into the identical CDR3. This rearrangement joins TRBV7-9 to TRBJ2-7, with 7 bases identical to TRBD2. The CDR3 contains 16 residues. Trimming took 5 bases from V and 2 from J; bases not matched to a gene: 12. Looked up from germline, CDR1 is SEHNR and CDR2 is FQNEAQ (reference sequence). DNA of the CDR3: TGTGCCAGCAGCACCACACGCGGGAGCTCCCCCTACGAGCAGTACTTC. Its translation: CASSTTRGSSPYEQYF.

The rearrangement links TRBV19 to TRBJ2-3; 7 bases agree with TRBD2. Germline V gene sequence: CDR1 LNHDA, CDR2 SQIVND (reference sequence). The CDR3 extends over 17 amino acids. V gave up 7 bases and J gave up 2 bases; unmatched junction bases: 15. The CDR3 region is CASKPLSRGIYTDTQYF. The DNA for the CDR3 is TGTGCCAGTAAACCCCTCTCGCGGGGGATATACACAGATACGCAGTATTTT. The entire variable domain, with the rest obtained from reference TRBV19 and TRBJ2-3, is as follows: DGGITQSPKYLFRKEGQNVTLSCEQNLNHDAMYWYRQDPGQGLRLIYYSQIVNDFQKGDIAEGYSVSREKKESFPLTVTSAQKNPTAFYLCASKPLSRGIYTDTQYFGPGTRLTVL.

The rearrangement uses TRBV27 and TRBJ2-7, with 8 positions matching TRBD1. CDR3 length: 14 residues. Trimming at V came to 6 bases and at J to 3 bases, leaving 7 bases not matched to a gene. Looked up from germline, CDR1 is MNHEY and CDR2 is SMNVEV (reference sequence). The DNA for the CDR3 is TGTGCCAGCAGCCTGGCCAGGGGGCTCTACGAGCAGTACTTC. As protein: CASSLARGLYEQYF.

Only one count was recorded for this clone. The chain recombines TRBV11-2 with TRBJ2-7; 10 bases are a match to TRBD2. Germline lookup yields CDR1 SGHAT and CDR2 FQNNGV. The CDR3 loop spans 19 amino acids. J gave up 2 bases and V 5 bases, and 18 bases lay outside the gene matches. CDR3 residues: CASSLPGRTGLAVTYEQYF. CDR3 nucleotides: TGTGCCAGCAGCCTCCCGGGACGGACAGGACTAGCGGTGACCTACGAGCAGTACTTC.

The CDR3, as DNA: TGTGCCTGGGCCTCCCTGGACAGGGTCAGCAACGAGCAGTACTTC. Protein sequence: CAWASLDRVSNEQYF. V usage is TRBV30 and J usage is TRBJ2-7; 8 nucleotides align to TRBD1. The ends lost 5 bases at V and 5 bases at J; junction bases unmatched: 14. Germline CDR1 and CDR2: GTSNPN and SVGIG (reference sequence). CDR3 length: 15 amino acids.

This clone appeared a single time. The rearrangement uses TRBV5-1 and TRBJ1-1; 8 bases are a match to TRBD1. The V gene's germline CDR1 is SGHRS and CDR2 YFSETQ. V lost 0 bases and J lost 6; bases outside the gene matches: 7. The CDR3 sequence is 15 residues long. CDR3 in DNA: TGCGCCAGCAGCTTGGACAACAGGGGGGACGCTGAAGCTTTCTTT. Protein product: CASSLDNRGDAEAFF. The full variable domain, rest sourced from reference TRBV5-1 and TRBJ1-1, is KAGVTQTPRYLIKTRGQQVTLSCSPISGHRSVSWYQQTPGQGLQFLFEYFSETQRNKGNFPGRFSGRQFSNSRSEMNVSTLELGDSALYLCASSLDNRGDAEAFFGQGTRLTVV.

J is TRBJ2-6 and V is TRBV6-1; D is uncertain. Germline V gives CDR1 MNHNS, CDR2 SASEGT. V shed 9 bases and J shed 2 bases, with 14 bases lying between them. The CDR3 is 15 residues long. CDR3 sequence reads: CASRVSIAGANVLTF. CDR3 nucleotide sequence: TGTGCCAGTCGGGTGTCGATAGCTGGGGCCAACGTCCTGACTTTC.

The chain combines TRBV2 with TRBJ1-6; 8 bases align to TRBD1. V gave up 5 bases and J gave up 7 bases; unmatched junction bases: 7. The CDR3 spans 15 residues. Looked up from germline, CDR1 is SNHLY and CDR2 is FYNNEI. CDR3 amino acids: CASSRSGTGNSPLHF. CDR3 nucleotides: TGTGCCAGCAGTCGTTCCGGGACAGGCAATTCACCCCTCCACTTT.

This clone was seen once. The chain combines TRBV7-2 with TRBJ1-5, with TRBD1 identical over 7 bases. The CDR3 spans 14 residues. CDR1 and CDR2 (germline): SGHTA, FQGNSA. Trimming cost V 2 bases and J 7 bases; bases outside gene matches: 5. The CDR3 is CASSLMQGEQPQHF. In DNA form, the CDR3 reads TGTGCCAGCAGCTTAATGCAGGGGGAACAGCCCCAGCATTTT.

The rearrangement links TRBV9 to TRBJ1-1, with a possible D match to TRBD1 (5 bases). Germline CDR1 reads SGDLS; CDR2 reads YYNGEE. V was clipped by 4 bases and J by 1 base, with 14 bases between them. The CDR3 extends over 15 amino acids. The CDR3 DNA sequence: TGTGCCAGCAGCAACTCGGTGGGGGGGAACACTGAAGCTTTCTTT. Amino acid sequence: CASSNSVGGNTEAFF.

This chain connects TRBV30 to TRBJ2-2, with D possibly TRBD2 on 6 matching bases. The V and J ends lost 0 bases and 0 bases respectively, with 11 bases between them. The CDR3 extends over 16 amino acids. Germline assignment: CDR1 GTSNPN and CDR2 SVGIG (reference sequence). DNA of the CDR3: TGTGCCTGGAGTGTACCGGCGGGAACGAACACCGGGGAGCTGTTTTTT. Translating gives CAWSVPAGTNTGELFF. Supplemented by reference TRBV30 and TRBJ2-2, the full variable domain reads SQTIHQWPATLVQPVGSPLSLECTVEGTSNPNLYWYRQAAGRGLQLLFYSVGIGQISSEVPQNLSASRPQDRQFILSSKKLLLSDSGFYLCAWSVPAGTNTGELFFGEGSRLTVL.

The V and J genes are TRBV5-1 and TRBJ2-7, with D hard to call. This CDR3 contains 14 residues. The V gene's germline CDR1 is SGHRS and CDR2 YFSETQ. V lost 3 bases and J lost 1, with 11 bases in between. The CDR3 DNA is TGCGCCAGCAGCTACAGCCTTGTGTCCTACGAGCAGTACTTC. Amino acid sequence: CASSYSLVSYEQYF.